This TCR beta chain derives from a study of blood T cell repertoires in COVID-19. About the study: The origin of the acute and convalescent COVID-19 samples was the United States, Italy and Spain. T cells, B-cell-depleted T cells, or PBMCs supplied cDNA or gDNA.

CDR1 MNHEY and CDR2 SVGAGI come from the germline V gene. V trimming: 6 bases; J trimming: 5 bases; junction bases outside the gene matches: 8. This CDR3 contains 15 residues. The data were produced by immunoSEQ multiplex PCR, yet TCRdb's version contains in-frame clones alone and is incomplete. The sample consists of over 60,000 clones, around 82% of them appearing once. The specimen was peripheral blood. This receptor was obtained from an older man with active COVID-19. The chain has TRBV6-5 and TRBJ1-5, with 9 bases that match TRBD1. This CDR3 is CASSLGQGRDQPQHF. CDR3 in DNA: TGTGCCAGCAGCCTGGGACAGGGACGGGATCAGCCCCAGCATTTT.